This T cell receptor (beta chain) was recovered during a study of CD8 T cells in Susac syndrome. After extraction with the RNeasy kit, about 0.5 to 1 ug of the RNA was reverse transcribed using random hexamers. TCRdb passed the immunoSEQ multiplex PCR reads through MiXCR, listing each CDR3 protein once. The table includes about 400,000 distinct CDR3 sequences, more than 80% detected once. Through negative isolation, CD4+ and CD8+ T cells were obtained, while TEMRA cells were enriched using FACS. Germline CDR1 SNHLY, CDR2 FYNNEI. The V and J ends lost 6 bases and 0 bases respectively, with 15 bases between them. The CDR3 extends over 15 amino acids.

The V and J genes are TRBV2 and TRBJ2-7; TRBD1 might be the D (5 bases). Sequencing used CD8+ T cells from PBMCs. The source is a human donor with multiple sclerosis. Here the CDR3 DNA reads TGTGCCAGCAGGGAGCCAGGGCTGAGCTCCTACGAGCAGTACTTC. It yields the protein CASREPGLSSYEQYF.